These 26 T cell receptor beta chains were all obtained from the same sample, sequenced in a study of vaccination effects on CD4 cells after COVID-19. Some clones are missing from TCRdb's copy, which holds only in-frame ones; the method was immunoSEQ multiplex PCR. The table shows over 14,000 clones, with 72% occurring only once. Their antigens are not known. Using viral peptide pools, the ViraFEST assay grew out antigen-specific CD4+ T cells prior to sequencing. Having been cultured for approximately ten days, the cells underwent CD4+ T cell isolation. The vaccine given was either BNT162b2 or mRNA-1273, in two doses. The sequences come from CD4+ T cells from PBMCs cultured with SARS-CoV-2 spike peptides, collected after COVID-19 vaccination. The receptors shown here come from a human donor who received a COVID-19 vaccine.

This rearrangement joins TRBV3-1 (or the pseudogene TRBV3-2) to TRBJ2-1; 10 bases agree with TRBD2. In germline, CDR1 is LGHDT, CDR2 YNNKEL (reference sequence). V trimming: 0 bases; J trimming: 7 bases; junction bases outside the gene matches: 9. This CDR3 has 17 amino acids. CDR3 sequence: CASSQDSASGSWNEQFF. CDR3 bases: TGTGCCAGCAGCCAAGATTCGGCTAGCGGGAGTTGGAATGAGCAGTTCTTC.

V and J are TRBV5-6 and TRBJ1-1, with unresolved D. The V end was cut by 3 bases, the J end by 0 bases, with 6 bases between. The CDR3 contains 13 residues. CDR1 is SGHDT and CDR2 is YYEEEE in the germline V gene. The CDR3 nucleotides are TGTGCCAGCAGCTCACCCTTGAACACTGAAGCTTTCTTT. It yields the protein CASSSPLNTEAFF.

In DNA, the CDR3 is TGTGCCAGCAGCGTAGATTGGGAGGGCTCCACAGATACGCAGTATTTT. Its translation: CASSVDWEGSTDTQYF. The chain employs TRBV9 and TRBJ2-3, with 7 positions matching TRBD2. Germline CDR1 reads SGDLS; CDR2 reads YYNGEE. V shed 0 bases, J shed 2 bases, and the junction held 6 bases outside the gene matches. The CDR3 is made up of 16 amino acids.

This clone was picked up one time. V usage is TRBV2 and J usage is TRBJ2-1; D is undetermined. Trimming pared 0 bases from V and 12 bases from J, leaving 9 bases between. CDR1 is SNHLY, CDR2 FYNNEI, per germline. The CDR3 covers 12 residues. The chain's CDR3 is CASSEAGSWQFF. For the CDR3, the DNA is TGTGCCAGCAGTGAAGCGGGATCATGGCAGTTCTTC.

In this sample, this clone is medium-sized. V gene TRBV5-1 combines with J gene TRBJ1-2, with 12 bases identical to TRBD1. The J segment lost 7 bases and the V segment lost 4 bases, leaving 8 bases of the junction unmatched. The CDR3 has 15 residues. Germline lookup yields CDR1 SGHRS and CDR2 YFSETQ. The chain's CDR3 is CASSLRDRGPFGYTF. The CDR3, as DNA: TGCGCCAGCAGCCTAAGGGACAGGGGGCCTTTTGGCTACACCTTC.

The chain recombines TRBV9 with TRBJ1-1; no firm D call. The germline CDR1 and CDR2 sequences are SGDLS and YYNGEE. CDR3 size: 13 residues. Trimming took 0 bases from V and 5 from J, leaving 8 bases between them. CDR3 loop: CASSVGVGTEAFF. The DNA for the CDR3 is TGTGCCAGCAGCGTAGGGGTGGGAACTGAAGCTTTCTTT. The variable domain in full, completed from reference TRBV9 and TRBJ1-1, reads DSGVTQTPKHLITATGQRVTLRCSPRSGDLSVYWYQQSLDQGLQFLIQYYNGEERAKGNILERFSAQQFPDLHSELNLSSLELGDSALYFCASSVGVGTEAFFGQGTRLTVV.

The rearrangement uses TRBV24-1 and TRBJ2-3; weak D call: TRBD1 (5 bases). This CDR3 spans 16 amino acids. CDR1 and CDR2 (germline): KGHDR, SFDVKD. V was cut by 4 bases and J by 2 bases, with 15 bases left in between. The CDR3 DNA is TGTGCCACCAGTGACCCCGCCGAAGGGGCCACAGATACGCAGTATTTT. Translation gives CATSDPAEGATDTQYF.

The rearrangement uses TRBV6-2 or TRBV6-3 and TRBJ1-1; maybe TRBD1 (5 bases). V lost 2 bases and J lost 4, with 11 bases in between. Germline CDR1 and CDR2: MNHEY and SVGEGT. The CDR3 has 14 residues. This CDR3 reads CASSYGSGRTEAFF. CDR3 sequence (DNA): TGTGCCAGCAGTTACGGGTCAGGGCGCACTGAAGCTTTCTTT.

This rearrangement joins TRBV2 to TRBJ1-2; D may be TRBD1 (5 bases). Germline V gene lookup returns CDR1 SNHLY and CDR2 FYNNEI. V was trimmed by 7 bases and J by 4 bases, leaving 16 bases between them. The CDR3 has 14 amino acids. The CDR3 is CASNLDSEGYGYTF. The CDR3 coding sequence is TGTGCCAGCAACCTCGACAGTGAAGGCTATGGCTACACCTTC.

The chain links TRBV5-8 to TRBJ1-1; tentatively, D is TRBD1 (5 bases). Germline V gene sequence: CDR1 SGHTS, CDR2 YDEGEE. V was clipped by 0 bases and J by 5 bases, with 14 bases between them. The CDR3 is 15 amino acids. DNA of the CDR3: TGTGCCAGCAGCTTGGCCGGCAGGGTGGATACTGAAGCTTTCTTT. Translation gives CASSLAGRVDTEAFF.

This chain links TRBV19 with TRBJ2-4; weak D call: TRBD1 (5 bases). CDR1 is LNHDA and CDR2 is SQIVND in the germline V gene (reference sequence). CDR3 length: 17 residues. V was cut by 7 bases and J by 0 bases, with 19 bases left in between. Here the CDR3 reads CASTVVHGALAKNIQYF. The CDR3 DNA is TGTGCCAGTACCGTGGTGCATGGGGCACTAGCCAAAAACATTCAGTACTTC.

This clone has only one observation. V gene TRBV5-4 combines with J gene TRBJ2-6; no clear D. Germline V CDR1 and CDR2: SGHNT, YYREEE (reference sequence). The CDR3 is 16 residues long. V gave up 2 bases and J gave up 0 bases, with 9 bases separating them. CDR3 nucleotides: TGTGCCAGCAGCTTTGGAAGAAGCTCTGGGGCCAACGTCCTGACTTTC. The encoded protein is CASSFGRSSGANVLTF.

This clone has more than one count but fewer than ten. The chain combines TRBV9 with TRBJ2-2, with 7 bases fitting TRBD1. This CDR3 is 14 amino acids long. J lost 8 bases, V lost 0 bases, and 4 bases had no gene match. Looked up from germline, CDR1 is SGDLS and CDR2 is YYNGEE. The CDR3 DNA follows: TGTGCCAGCAGCGTAGACCCGGGACAGGGGGAGCTGTTTTTT. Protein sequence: CASSVDPGQGELFF. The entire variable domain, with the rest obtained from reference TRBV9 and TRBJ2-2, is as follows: DSGVTQTPKHLITATGQRVTLRCSPRSGDLSVYWYQQSLDQGLQFLIQYYNGEERAKGNILERFSAQQFPDLHSELNLSSLELGDSALYFCASSVDPGQGELFFGEGSRLTVL.

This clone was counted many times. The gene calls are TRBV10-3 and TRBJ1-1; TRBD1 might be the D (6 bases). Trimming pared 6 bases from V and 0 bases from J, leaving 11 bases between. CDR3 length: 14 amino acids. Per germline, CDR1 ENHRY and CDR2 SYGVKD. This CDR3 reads CAIRDRGVNTEAFF. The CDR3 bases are TGTGCCATCAGAGATAGGGGGGTGAACACTGAAGCTTTCTTT.

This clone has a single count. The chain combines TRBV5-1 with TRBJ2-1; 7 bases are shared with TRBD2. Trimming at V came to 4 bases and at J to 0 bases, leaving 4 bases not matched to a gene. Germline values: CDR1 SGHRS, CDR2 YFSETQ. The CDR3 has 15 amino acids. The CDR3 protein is CASSVTSVSYNEQFF. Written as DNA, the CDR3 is TGCGCCAGCAGCGTCACTAGCGTCTCCTACAATGAGCAGTTCTTC.

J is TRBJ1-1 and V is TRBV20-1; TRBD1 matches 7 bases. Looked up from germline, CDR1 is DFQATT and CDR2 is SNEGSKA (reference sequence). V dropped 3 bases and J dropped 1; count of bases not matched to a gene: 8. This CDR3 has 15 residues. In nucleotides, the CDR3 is TGCAGTGCTAGTGACAGGGTAATCTCGAACACTGAAGCTTTCTTT. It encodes CSASDRVISNTEAFF.

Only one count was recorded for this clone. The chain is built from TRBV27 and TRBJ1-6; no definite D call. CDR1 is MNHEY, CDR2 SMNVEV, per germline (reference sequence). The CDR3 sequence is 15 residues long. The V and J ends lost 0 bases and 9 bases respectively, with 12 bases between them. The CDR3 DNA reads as TGTGCCAGCAGTTTATCCAACAGACGTCGTTCACCCCTCCACTTT. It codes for CASSLSNRRRSPLHF.

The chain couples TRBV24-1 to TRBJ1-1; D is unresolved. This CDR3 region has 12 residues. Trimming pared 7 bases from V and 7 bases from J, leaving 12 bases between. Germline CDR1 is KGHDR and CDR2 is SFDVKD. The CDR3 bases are TGTGCCACCAGCACCCCCGGAGTTGAAGCTTTCTTT. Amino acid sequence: CATSTPGVEAFF.

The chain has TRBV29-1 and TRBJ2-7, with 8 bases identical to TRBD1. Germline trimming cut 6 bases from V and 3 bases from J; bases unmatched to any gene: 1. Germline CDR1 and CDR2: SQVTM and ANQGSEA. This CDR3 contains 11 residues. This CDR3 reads CSVTGGYEQYF. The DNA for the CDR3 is TGCAGCGTAACAGGGGGCTACGAGCAGTACTTC.

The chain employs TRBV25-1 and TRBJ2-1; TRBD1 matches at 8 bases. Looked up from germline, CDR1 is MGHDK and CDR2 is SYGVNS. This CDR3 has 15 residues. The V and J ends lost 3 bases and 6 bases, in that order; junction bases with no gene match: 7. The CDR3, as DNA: TGTGCCAGCAGTGAGGAGAAACAGGGGGTCAATGAGCAGTTCTTC. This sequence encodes CASSEEKQGVNEQFF.

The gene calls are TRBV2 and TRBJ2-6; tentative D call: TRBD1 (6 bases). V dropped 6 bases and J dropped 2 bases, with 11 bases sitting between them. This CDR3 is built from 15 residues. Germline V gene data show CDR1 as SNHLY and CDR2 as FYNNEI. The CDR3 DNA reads TGTGCCAGCAGGGCCCGGACAGCTGGGGCCAACGTCCTGACTTTC. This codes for CASRARTAGANVLTF.

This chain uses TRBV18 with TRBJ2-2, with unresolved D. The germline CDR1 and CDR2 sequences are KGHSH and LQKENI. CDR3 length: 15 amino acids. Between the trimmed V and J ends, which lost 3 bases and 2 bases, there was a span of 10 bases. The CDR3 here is CASSPPTPNTGELFF. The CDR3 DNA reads TGTGCCAGCTCACCCCCCACTCCTAACACCGGGGAGCTGTTTTTT.

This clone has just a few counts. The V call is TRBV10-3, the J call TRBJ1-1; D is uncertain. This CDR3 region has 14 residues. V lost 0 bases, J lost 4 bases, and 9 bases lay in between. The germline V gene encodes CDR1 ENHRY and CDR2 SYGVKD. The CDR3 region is CAISESGGSTEAFF. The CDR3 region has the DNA TGTGCCATCAGTGAGTCGGGAGGTTCCACTGAAGCTTTCTTT.

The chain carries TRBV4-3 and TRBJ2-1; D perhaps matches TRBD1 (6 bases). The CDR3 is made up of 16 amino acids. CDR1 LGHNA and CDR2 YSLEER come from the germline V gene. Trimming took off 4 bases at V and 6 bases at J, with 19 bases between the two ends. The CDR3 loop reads CASSPRAGARVNEQFF. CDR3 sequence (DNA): TGCGCCAGCAGCCCAAGGGCAGGGGCGCGGGTCAATGAGCAGTTCTTC.

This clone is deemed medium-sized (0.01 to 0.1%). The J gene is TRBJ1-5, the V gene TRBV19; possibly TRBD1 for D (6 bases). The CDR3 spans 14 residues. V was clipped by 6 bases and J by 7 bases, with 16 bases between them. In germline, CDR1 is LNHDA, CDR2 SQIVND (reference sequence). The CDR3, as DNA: TGTGCCAGTAGGAGAGCAGGGGATGGGCAGCCCCAGCATTTT. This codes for CASRRAGDGQPQHF.

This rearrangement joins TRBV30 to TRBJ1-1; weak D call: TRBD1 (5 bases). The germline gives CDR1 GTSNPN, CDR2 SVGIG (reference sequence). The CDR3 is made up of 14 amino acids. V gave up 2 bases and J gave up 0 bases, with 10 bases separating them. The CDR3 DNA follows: TGTGCCTGGAGTAGACAGTTGATGAACACTGAAGCTTTCTTT. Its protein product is CAWSRQLMNTEAFF.